This TCR beta chain derives from a study of CD8 T cells in ankylosing spondylitis. Study conclusions and caveats: A motif in TCR beta, a set of several highly homologous variants, appeared characteristic of ankylosing spondylitis blood. There was reportedly significant enrichment of clones that were disease-linked in matched ankylosing spondylitis synovial fluid.

About this clonotype: The antigen is not known.

One entry per CDR3 protein, called by TCRdb with MiXCR from the 5' RACE reads. The data contain roughly 400,000 distinct CDR3 sequences, more than 20% of them singletons. Trimming left V 3 bases short and J 9 bases short, with 6 bases between. This CDR3 has 12 amino acids. Material: blood, either unsorted or a sorted T cell fraction (not recorded which). This chain links TRBV12-3 or TRBV12-4 with TRBJ1-6; no firm D call. The receptor was derived from a male donor with ankylosing spondylitis. CDR3 nucleotides: TGTGCCAGCAGTTTGTTAGGTTCACCCCTCCACTTT. It encodes CASSLLGSPLHF.